This TCR beta chain was captured in a study of OX40 agonist ivuxolimab in advanced cancers. Concerning this clone itself: Its cognate antigen is unknown.

Study observations and caveats: Both blood CD4+ and CD8+ T cells showed clonal growth by week 6 at 0.1 to 3.0 mg/kg.

Germline CDR1 LGHNA, CDR2 YSLEER. The CDR3 is made up of 16 amino acids. V dropped 1 base and J dropped 0 bases, with 13 bases sitting between them. Blood got drawn at baseline, again on cycle 4 day 1, and then on cycle 7 day 1. Method: immunoSEQ multiplex PCR; TCRdb's copy keeps in-frame clones and lacks some. The table has about 99,000 clones, roughly 95% seen once; the top ten hold less than 0.2%. The sequence derives from an adult with an advanced solid tumor such as melanoma, head and neck, liver or kidney cancer. The genes are TRBV4-3 and TRBJ2-7; the D is unclear. Sequencing used CD4+ or CD8+ T cells sorted from blood, obtained in a trial of the OX40 agonist ivuxolimab. In nucleotides, the CDR3 is TGCGCCAGCAGCCAAGTGATTGGCCGCAGCTCCTACGAGCAGTACTTC. This codes for CASSQVIGRSSYEQYF.